The 23 T cell receptor beta chains below were found in one sample sequenced in a study of T cells in Graves' hyperthyroidism and ophthalmopathy. The investigators amplified TCR beta CDR3 regions from RNA transcripts. HTBI primers drove first-round RT-PCR of the TCR CDR3. TCRdb passed the multiplex PCR reads through MiXCR, listing each CDR3 protein once. The table has nearly 750,000 distinct CDR3 sequences, about a third seen once. The sample taken for sequencing was blood. All receptors derive from a woman in her 40s with Graves' hyperthyroidism.

This clonotype was found a few times. The gene calls are TRBV29-1 and TRBJ2-5, with 11 bases aligning to TRBD2. The CDR3 sequence is 13 residues long. Germline CDR1 is SQVTM and CDR2 is ANQGSEA. DNA for the CDR3: TGCAGTGTCCGACTAGCGGGGAAAGAGACCCAGTACTTC. Its translation is CSVRLAGKETQYF. Using reference TRBV29-1 and TRBJ2-5 for the parts outside the CDR3, the full variable domain is SAVISQKPSRDICQRGTSLTIQCQVDSQVTMMFWYRQQPGQSLTLIATANQGSEATYESGFVIDKFPISRPNLTFSTLTVSNMSPEDSSIYLCSVRLAGKETQYFGPGTRLLVL.

The table lists this clonotype with many counts. The chain has TRBV7-2 and TRBJ2-7; 7 bases match TRBD1. The V gene's germline CDR1 is SGHTA and CDR2 FQGNSA. V was clipped by 5 bases and J by 0 bases; unmatched bases: 7. This CDR3 contains 15 residues. CDR3 residues: CASSPRQGRSYEQYF. DNA of the CDR3: TGTGCCAGCAGCCCTAGACAGGGTCGCTCCTACGAGCAGTACTTC.

This clonotype was observed many times. This chain uses TRBV29-1 with TRBJ2-5; a weak D match, TRBD1 (6 bases). CDR1 SQVTM and CDR2 ANQGSEA come from the germline V gene. This CDR3 comprises 12 residues. Trimming pared 6 bases from V and 4 bases from J, leaving 12 bases between. CDR3 amino acids: CSVRGGVETQYF. The CDR3 nucleotides are TGCAGCGTCAGGGGTGGGGTAGAGACCCAGTACTTC.

This clonotype was recorded a few times. This rearrangement joins TRBV7-9 to TRBJ2-7, with 12 nucleotides matching TRBD2. The CDR3 length is 17 residues. The V and J ends lost 8 bases and 4 bases, in that order; junction bases with no gene match: 15. Germline loops: CDR1 SEHNR, CDR2 FQNEAQ (reference sequence). CDR3 in amino acids: CASGKLAGGPDRYEQYF. DNA for the CDR3: TGTGCCAGCGGGAAGCTAGCGGGGGGGCCAGACAGGTACGAGCAGTACTTC.

This clonotype was seen more than once but under ten times. The chain has TRBV6-5 and TRBJ1-1, with unresolved D. Germline V gene lookup returns CDR1 MNHEY and CDR2 SVGAGI. The CDR3 contains 13 residues. Trimming removed 6 bases at V and 3 bases at J, with 11 bases between. CDR3 sequence (DNA): TGTGCCAGCAGGCTCGGCTCAGACACTGAAGCTTTCTTT. Amino acid sequence: CASRLGSDTEAFF.

This clonotype was recorded at least ten times. The V gene is TRBV7-2, the J gene TRBJ1-2; no clear D gene. In germline, CDR1 is SGHTA, CDR2 FQGNSA. Trimming removed 8 bases from V and 2 bases from J, with 9 bases in between. This CDR3 is 12 amino acids long. The CDR3 region has the DNA TGTGCCAGCGCCCACCTAAACTATGGCTACACCTTC. The encoded protein is CASAHLNYGYTF. The full variable domain, with the rest looked up from reference TRBV7-2 and TRBJ1-2, is GAGVSQSPSNKVTEKGKDVELRCDPISGHTALYWYRQSLGQGLEFLIYFQGNSAPDKSGLPSDRFSAERTGGSVSTLTIQRTQQEDSAVYLCASAHLNYGYTFGSGTRLTVV.

The genes are TRBV6-2 or TRBV6-3 and TRBJ1-5, with D tentatively TRBD1 (6 bases). Germline CDR1 is MNHEY and CDR2 is SVGEGT. CDR3 size: 16 residues. V lost 2 bases and J lost 4, with 15 bases in between. This CDR3 reads CASSYGKDRTNQPQHF. The CDR3 nucleotides read TGTGCCAGCAGTTACGGAAAGGACAGAACTAATCAGCCCCAGCATTTT.

The chain carries TRBV7-2 and TRBJ1-1; no clear D. The germline V gene has CDR1 SGHTA and CDR2 FQGNSA. The V end was cut by 1 base, the J end by 4 bases, with 10 bases between. This CDR3 comprises 14 residues. This chain's CDR3 is CASSLEERSTEAFF. Here the CDR3 DNA reads TGTGCCAGCAGCTTAGAGGAAAGAAGCACTGAAGCTTTCTTT.

J is TRBJ2-7 and V is TRBV20-1; 9 bases line up with TRBD1. The CDR3 runs 15 residues. The V gene's germline CDR1 is DFQATT and CDR2 SNEGSKA (reference sequence). V shed 6 bases and J 3 bases; nucleotides not matched to a gene: 12. The CDR3 DNA sequence: TGCAGTGCAAACACCGGGGACAGGGTTATCTACGAGCAGTACTTC. This gives the protein CSANTGDRVIYEQYF.

This clonotype appeared many times. V and J are TRBV24-1 and TRBJ1-5, with D tentatively TRBD1 (5 bases). This CDR3 is 15 amino acids long. Trimming removed 7 bases from V and 1 base from J, with 13 bases in between. Per the germline V gene, CDR1 is KGHDR and CDR2 is SFDVKD. Written as DNA, the CDR3 is TGTGCCACCAGGGCTACAGGATCGAGCAATCAGCCCCAGCATTTT. This sequence encodes CATRATGSSNQPQHF.

This chain links TRBV5-6 with TRBJ1-5; TRBD1 matches at 8 bases. J gave up 6 bases and V 4 bases, and 9 bases lay outside the gene matches. Germline V gives CDR1 SGHDT, CDR2 YYEEEE. The CDR3 covers 15 residues. DNA of the CDR3: TGTGCCAGCAGCACCTTGGACAGGGAGAGTCAGCCCCAGCATTTT. It translates to CASSTLDRESQPQHF.

The V gene is TRBV6-1, the J gene TRBJ1-6, with D maybe TRBD1 (6 bases). V was clipped by 8 bases and J by 8 bases, with 19 bases between them. The germline gives CDR1 MNHNS, CDR2 SASEGT. This CDR3 region has 15 residues. CDR3 loop: CASERQDGDHSPLHF. CDR3 DNA sequence: TGTGCCAGCGAGAGACAGGACGGGGATCATTCACCCCTCCACTTT.

This clonotype was counted only a few times. The V call is TRBV3-1, the J call TRBJ2-7; 9 bases align to TRBD1. V gave up 5 bases and J gave up 0 bases; unmatched junction bases: 8. Germline V gene sequence: CDR1 LGHDT, CDR2 YNNKEL (reference sequence). CDR3 length: 16 residues. The CDR3 DNA reads as TGTGCCAGCAGCTTGGGGTCGGGACAGGGCTCCTACGAGCAGTACTTC. Translated, it gives CASSLGSGQGSYEQYF.

Ten or more counts support this clonotype. The V gene is TRBV7-6, the J gene TRBJ1-6; no definite D call. Per the germline V gene, CDR1 is SGHVS and CDR2 is FNYEAQ. The V end was cut by 2 bases, the J end by 4 bases, with 6 bases between. The CDR3 spans 14 residues. The CDR3 DNA is TGTGCCAGCAGCTTATTCGCATATAATTCACCCCTCCACTTT. This encodes CASSLFAYNSPLHF. Using reference TRBV7-6 and TRBJ1-6 for the parts outside the CDR3, the full variable domain is GAGVSQSPRYKVTKRGQDVALRCDPISGHVSLYWYRQALGQGPEFLTYFNYEAQQDKSGLPNDRFSAERPEGSISTLTIQRTEQRDSAMYRCASSLFAYNSPLHFGNGTRLTVT.

In this sample, this clonotype turned up a few times. V gene TRBV7-9 combines with J gene TRBJ2-2; 8 bases fit TRBD2. This CDR3 spans 16 amino acids. After removal of 5 bases from V and 0 bases from J, the junction contained 5 bases not matched to a gene. CDR1 and CDR2 (germline): SEHNR, FQNEAQ (reference sequence). The CDR3, as DNA: TGTGCCAGCAGCCTTCGGGAGGGCTCGAACACCGGGGAGCTGTTTTTT. It is translated as CASSLREGSNTGELFF.

This clonotype was counted many times. V and J are TRBV5-8 and TRBJ2-7; no reliable D call. The CDR3 spans 13 residues. Germline assignment: CDR1 SGHTS and CDR2 YDEGEE. V lost 0 bases to trimming and J lost 3 bases, with 7 bases between them. The CDR3 loop is CASSLDQDYEQYF. The CDR3 DNA is TGTGCCAGCAGCTTGGATCAGGACTACGAGCAGTACTTC.

This chain joins TRBV10-3 and TRBJ2-6; D remains unclear. Trimming took off 7 bases at V and 2 bases at J, with 12 bases between the two ends. The germline V gene has CDR1 ENHRY and CDR2 SYGVKD. This CDR3 has 15 residues. The CDR3 DNA reads TGTGCCATCAAAGATCGGAACACTGGGGCCAACGTCCTGACTTTC. It yields the protein CAIKDRNTGANVLTF.

This clonotype was observed a few times. The chain uses TRBV7-2 and TRBJ2-7, with D uncertain. V lost 5 bases and J 0 bases, leaving 20 bases between the germline ends. The CDR3 has 17 amino acids. The germline V gene encodes CDR1 SGHTA and CDR2 FQGNSA. Here the CDR3 DNA reads TGTGCCAGCAGCCAATATACGGACCAGAAAGTCTCCTACGAGCAGTACTTC. The encoded protein is CASSQYTDQKVSYEQYF.

The rearrangement links TRBV9 to TRBJ2-3, with TRBD2 matching 10 bases. The CDR3 sequence is 18 residues long. Germline trimming cut 4 bases from V and 1 base from J; bases unmatched to any gene: 12. Germline V gene lookup returns CDR1 SGDLS and CDR2 YYNGEE. CDR3 in amino acids: CASSQEGPSGSRTDTQYF. DNA for the CDR3: TGTGCCAGCAGCCAAGAAGGCCCTAGCGGGAGCCGCACAGATACGCAGTATTTT.

The chain carries TRBV29-1 and TRBJ2-3, with 7 positions matching TRBD2. V lost 6 bases and J lost 4; bases outside the gene matches: 10. The V gene's germline CDR1 is SQVTM and CDR2 ANQGSEA. The CDR3 runs 14 residues. For the CDR3, the DNA is TGCAGCGTCCTAGGGCGGGAGCGGGCAGATACGCAGTATTTT. Translated, it gives CSVLGRERADTQYF.

This clonotype showed up many times. V gene TRBV10-3 combines with J gene TRBJ1-1, with TRBD1 as a possible D gene (6 bases). The ends were cut back, 0 bases at V and 5 bases at J, with 13 bases in the middle. Per the germline V gene, CDR1 is ENHRY and CDR2 is SYGVKD. This CDR3 is 15 amino acids long. Written as DNA, the CDR3 is TGTGCCATCAGTGAGTCGACACTCAGGGGTACTGAAGCTTTCTTT. It yields the protein CAISESTLRGTEAFF.

V and J are TRBV4-3 and TRBJ1-2, with D perhaps TRBD1 (5 bases). V was trimmed by 9 bases and J by 5 bases, leaving 16 bases between them. The CDR3 loop spans 13 amino acids. Germline lookup yields CDR1 LGHNA and CDR2 YSLEER. Written as DNA, the CDR3 is TGCGCCAGTAGTCAGGGAGTAATGTATGGCTACACCTTC. Its protein is CASSQGVMYGYTF.

Turning to this clonotype: Since a much larger clone is just one base distant, this may be a read error. Since the CDR3 does not end with the conserved phenylalanine or tryptophan, this likely comes from a read error. The chain is built from TRBV19 and TRBJ1-1; the D gene is possibly TRBD1 (5 bases). Germline CDR1 reads LNHDA; CDR2 reads SQIVND (reference sequence). V was clipped by 5 bases and J by 3 bases, with 13 bases between them. The CDR3 is 14 amino acids. This CDR3 is CASSLGGDYTEAFL. Here the CDR3 DNA reads TGTGCCAGTAGTCTAGGAGGGGACTACACTGAAGCTTTCCTT.